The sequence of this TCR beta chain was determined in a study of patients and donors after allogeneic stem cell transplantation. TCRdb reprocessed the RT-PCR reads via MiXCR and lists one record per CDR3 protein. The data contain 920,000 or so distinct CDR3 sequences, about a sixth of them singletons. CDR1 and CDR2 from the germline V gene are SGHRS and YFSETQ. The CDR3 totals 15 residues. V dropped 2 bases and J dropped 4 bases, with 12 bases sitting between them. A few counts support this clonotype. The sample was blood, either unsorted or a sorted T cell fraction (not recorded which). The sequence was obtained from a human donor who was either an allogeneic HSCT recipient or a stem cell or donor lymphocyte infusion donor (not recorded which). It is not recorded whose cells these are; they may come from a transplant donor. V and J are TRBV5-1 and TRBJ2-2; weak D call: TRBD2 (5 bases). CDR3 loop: CASSFDLRGTGELFF. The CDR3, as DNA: TGCGCCAGCAGCTTTGACCTTCGGGGCACCGGGGAGCTGTTTTTT.